This TCR beta chain was sequenced during a study of blood T cell repertoires in COVID-19. Losses at the gene ends were 2 bases for V and 6 bases for J; bases not matched to a gene: 3. The CDR3 is 15 residues long. Germline CDR1 SGHNT, CDR2 YYREEE (reference sequence). Generated by immunoSEQ multiplex PCR, the TCRdb table keeps only in-frame clones and is missing some. Found here are about 220,000 clones, around 90% of them singletons; the top ten hold approximately 15%. This clonotype was sampled from a man younger than 40 who had been exposed to COVID-19. Sequenced sample: PBMCs or T cells enriched from blood (not recorded which). The chain couples TRBV5-4 to TRBJ1-6; 9 bases line up with TRBD1. The CDR3: CASSFTGQGNSPLHF. The CDR3 DNA follows: TGTGCCAGCAGCTTTACGGGACAGGGTAATTCACCCCTCCACTTT.